The 21 T cell receptor beta chains given below trace back to one sample, sequenced in a study of blood T cells in healthy people across ages. Next came a second PCR, run for roughly 6 to 11 cycles, which used a sample-barcoded 5' primer along with a J-beta primer mix. One entry per CDR3 protein, called by TCRdb with MiXCR from the 5' RACE reads. In the table there are some 750,000 distinct CDR3 sequences, 22% of which are singletons. Sequenced: blood. The receptor set was obtained from a man between 70 and 80 years old in good health.

This clonotype showed up just a few times. J is TRBJ2-7 and V is TRBV7-2; the D gene is possibly TRBD2 (5 bases). Trimming removed 3 bases from V and 0 bases from J, with 9 bases in between. This CDR3 has 14 residues. CDR1 is SGHTA, CDR2 FQGNSA, per germline. The chain's CDR3 is CASSFSVNSYEQYV. The CDR3 DNA reads as TGTGCCAGCAGCTTTAGCGTGAACTCCTACGAGCAGTACGTC.

This chain connects TRBV5-5 to TRBJ1-6; D ambiguous. The CDR3 totals 16 residues. Germline V CDR1 and CDR2: SGHKS, YYEKEE (reference sequence). The V and J ends lost 3 bases and 6 bases respectively, with 16 bases between them. The chain's CDR3 is CASSSRTLQVNSPLHF. The CDR3 DNA sequence: TGTGCCAGCAGCTCGAGAACACTACAAGTTAATTCACCCCTCCACTTT.

This clonotype was seen at least ten times. The CDR3: CASSPRQSSYEQYF. The DNA for the CDR3 is TGTGCCAGCAGCCCCCGACAGAGTTCCTACGAGCAGTACTTC. This chain uses TRBV9 with TRBJ2-7; D might be TRBD1 (5 bases). This CDR3 region has 14 residues. The germline CDR1 and CDR2 sequences are SGDLS and YYNGEE. With 4 bases removed from V and 1 base from J, the gap between germline ends came to 12 bases.

This clonotype showed up many times. The chain couples TRBV28 to TRBJ2-1; TRBD2 aligns across 8 bases. Germline V lookup: CDR1 MDHEN, CDR2 SYDVKM. J was trimmed by 4 bases and V by 3 bases; bases with no gene match: 8. This CDR3 spans 16 amino acids. The CDR3 loop is CASSLISGGAYNEQFF. CDR3 in DNA: TGTGCCAGCAGTTTGATATCGGGGGGGGCATACAATGAGCAGTTCTTC. Supplemented by reference TRBV28 and TRBJ2-1, the full variable domain reads DVKVTQSSRYLVKRTGEKVFLECVQDMDHENMFWYRQDPGLGLRLIYFSYDVKMKEKGDIPEGYSVSREKKERFSLILESASTNQTSMYLCASSLISGGAYNEQFFGPGTRLTVL.

In nucleotides, the CDR3 is TGTGCCAGTTCTGGGACGGCGCCCACGTCCTCTAAATCCTACGAGCAGTACTTC. Translation gives CASSGTAPTSSKSYEQYF. The chain links TRBV19 to TRBJ2-7, with D perhaps given as TRBD1 or TRBD2 (5 bases each). The ends were cut back, 8 bases at V and 1 base at J, with 27 bases in the middle. CDR3 length equals 18 residues. In germline, CDR1 is LNHDA, CDR2 SQIVND (reference sequence).

This clonotype has a single count. The CDR3 reads CSAEGTGLEAFF. The DNA of the CDR3 is TGCAGTGCCGAAGGGACAGGCCTTGAAGCTTTCTTT. This chain uses TRBV20-1 with TRBJ1-1; 8 positions match TRBD1. The CDR3 consists of 12 residues. Per the germline V gene, CDR1 is DFQATT and CDR2 is SNEGSKA (reference sequence). V gave up 6 bases and J gave up 7 bases; unmatched junction bases: 7.

This chain links TRBV7-2 with TRBJ2-5; 8 nucleotides line up with TRBD2. Near its end, the DNA agrees better with TRBJ2-1, so the J call may be wrong. Germline assignment: CDR1 SGHTA and CDR2 FQGNSA. The CDR3 runs 15 residues. Here the CDR3 reads CASSHTSGTYNEQFF. CDR3 DNA sequence: TGTGCCAGCAGTCATACTAGCGGTACCTACAATGAGCAGTTCTTC.

This clonotype was recorded many times. The chain carries TRBV12-3 or TRBV12-4 and TRBJ2-5; TRBD1 matches 10 bases. The CDR3 consists of 14 residues. Germline trimming cut 3 bases from V and 2 bases from J; bases unmatched to any gene: 0. Here the CDR3 reads CASSLGQGQETQYF. In DNA form, the CDR3 reads TGTGCCAGCAGTTTGGGACAGGGGCAAGAGACCCAGTACTTC.

In its sample, this clonotype was seen many times. The chain joins TRBV29-1 to TRBJ2-7; 7 bases align to TRBD1. In germline, CDR1 is SQVTM, CDR2 ANQGSEA. V lost 4 bases, J lost 6 bases, and 6 bases stayed unmatched. The CDR3 extends over 12 amino acids. CDR3 in amino acids: CSVGQGRAEQYF. Here the CDR3 DNA reads TGCAGCGTTGGACAGGGAAGGGCCGAGCAGTACTTC.

The chain links TRBV30 to TRBJ2-2; D unresolved. This CDR3 has 13 amino acids. V dropped 3 bases and J dropped 2 bases, with 7 bases sitting between them. Germline-derived CDR1 and CDR2 are GTSNPN and SVGIG (reference sequence). The CDR3 bases are TGTGCCTGGAGAGCAGGAAACACCGGGGAGCTGTTTTTT. This gives the protein CAWRAGNTGELFF.

This clonotype was recorded a few times. The chain links TRBV7-8 to TRBJ2-1; 8 bases fit TRBD2. Trimming at V came to 1 base and at J to 6 bases, leaving 5 bases not matched to a gene. Per germline, CDR1 SGHVS and CDR2 FQNEAQ. This CDR3 comprises 15 residues. The CDR3 here is CASSLGPAGGNEQFF. The DNA for the CDR3 is TGTGCCAGCAGCTTAGGTCCCGCGGGGGGCAATGAGCAGTTCTTC. Based on the CDR3 plus reference TRBV7-8 and TRBJ2-1, the full variable domain is GAGVSQSPRYKVAKRGQDVALRCDPISGHVSLFWYQQALGQGPEFLTYFQNEAQLDKSGLPSDRFFAERPEGSVSTLKIQRTQQEDSAVYLCASSLGPAGGNEQFFGPGTRLTVL.

The chain has TRBV3-1 and TRBJ1-6; no clear D. V was trimmed by 4 bases and J by 8 bases, leaving 18 bases between them. This CDR3 spans 16 amino acids. Germline V gene sequence: CDR1 LGHDT, CDR2 YNNKEL (reference sequence). The CDR3 sequence is CASSLTPLRLDSPLHF. DNA for the CDR3: TGTGCCAGCAGCCTAACGCCACTTAGGCTTGATTCACCCCTCCACTTT. The entire variable domain, with the rest obtained from reference TRBV3-1 and TRBJ1-6, is as follows: DTAVSQTPKYLVTQMGNDKSIKCEQNLGHDTMYWYKQDSKKFLKIMFSYNNKELIINETVPNRFSPKSPDKAHLNLHINSLELGDSAVYFCASSLTPLRLDSPLHFGNGTRLTVT.

This clonotype was recorded a few times. V and J are TRBV2 and TRBJ2-7; D remains ambiguous. Trimming left V 8 bases short and J 3 bases short, with 14 bases between. CDR1 is SNHLY, CDR2 FYNNEI, per germline. The CDR3 sequence is 13 residues long. CDR3 bases: TGTGCCAGCCAGGCCACTTACCTCTACGAGCAGTACTTC. Protein sequence: CASQATYLYEQYF.

This clonotype was found a few times. V is TRBV10-3 and J is TRBJ2-7, with D uncertain. V was shortened by 3 bases and J by 7 bases, with 10 bases between the two germline ends. Germline assignment: CDR1 ENHRY and CDR2 SYGVKD. The length of the CDR3 is 12 residues. In DNA form, the CDR3 reads TGTGCCATCAGTGATGTAGGGCGTGAGCAGTACGTC. This gives the protein CAISDVGREQYV.

Of note for this clonotype: An end of the junction does not agree with germline; a read error may underlie this. The rearrangement links TRBV12-3 or TRBV12-4 to TRBJ2-5, with 7 nucleotides matching TRBD2. The J call could be wrong; TRBJ2-7 is a better fit for the DNA end. The length of the CDR3 is 13 residues. Here the CDR3 DNA reads TGTGTCAGCAGTTTCTCCGGACTAGTCGAGCAGTACTTC. Its translation is CVSSFSGLVEQYF.

In this sample, this clonotype turned up a few times. The chain uses TRBV11-2 and TRBJ2-1, with TRBD2 matching 7 bases. CDR1 and CDR2 (germline): SGHAT, FQNNGV. V lost 5 bases to trimming and J lost 5 bases; unmatched junction nucleotides: 12. This CDR3 contains 16 residues. CDR3: CASSPPAAGTHNEQFF. DNA for the CDR3: TGTGCCAGCAGCCCCCCCGCAGCGGGGACTCACAATGAGCAGTTCTTC. The variable domain in full, with the rest retrieved from reference TRBV11-2 and TRBJ2-1, is EAGVAQSPRYKIIEKRQSVAFWCNPISGHATLYWYQQILGQGPKLLIQFQNNGVVDDSQLPKDRFSAERLKGVDSTLKIQPAKLEDSAVYLCASSPPAAGTHNEQFFGPGTRLTVL.

This clonotype has just a few counts. One junction end does not reproduce the germline sequence, and a read error may be involved. The chain recombines TRBV10-1 with TRBJ1-4, with D tentatively TRBD1 (5 bases). Germline V gene lookup returns CDR1 WNHNN and CDR2 SYGVQD (reference sequence). This CDR3 has 16 residues. The CDR3 DNA sequence: TGCACCAGCAGTGAGTCGCTGCAAGGGGATGATGAAAAACTGTTTTTT. This gives the protein CTSSESLQGDDEKLFF.

This clonotype was found a few times. This chain links TRBV6-2 or TRBV6-3 with TRBJ1-2, with D possibly matching TRBD1 (5 bases). Per germline, CDR1 MNHEY and CDR2 SVGEGT. The ends were cut back, 0 bases at V and 6 bases at J, with 14 bases in the middle. The CDR3 sequence is 15 residues long. The CDR3 nucleotides read TGTGCCAGCAGTTACTCGGGCAGGGCTATGGATGGCTACACCTTC. This codes for CASSYSGRAMDGYTF.

This clonotype was counted ten times or more. V gene TRBV2 combines with J gene TRBJ2-7; 11 bases fit TRBD2. Germline CDR1 reads SNHLY; CDR2 reads FYNNEI. Trimming cost V 6 bases and J 3 bases; bases outside gene matches: 7. The CDR3 has 15 residues. The CDR3 protein is CASRPLAGGYYEQYF. The CDR3 nucleotides read TGTGCCAGCAGACCTCTAGCGGGGGGCTACTACGAGCAGTACTTC.

The genes are TRBV7-2 and TRBJ1-1; D remains ambiguous. Trimming stripped 5 bases from V and 6 bases from J, with 10 bases between. Germline CDR1 SGHTA, CDR2 FQGNSA. The CDR3 is 12 residues long. The CDR3 spells CASSRQRSEAFF. The CDR3 region has the DNA TGTGCCAGCAGCCGCCAACGATCTGAAGCTTTCTTT. The full variable domain, with the rest looked up from reference TRBV7-2 and TRBJ1-1, is GAGVSQSPSNKVTEKGKDVELRCDPISGHTALYWYRQSLGQGLEFLIYFQGNSAPDKSGLPSDRFSAERTGGSVSTLTIQRTQQEDSAVYLCASSRQRSEAFFGQGTRLTVV.

The chain couples TRBV6-6 to TRBJ2-7; D possibly matches TRBD1 or TRBD2 (5 bases each). CDR1 MNHNY and CDR2 SVGAGI come from the germline V gene (reference sequence). CDR3 length: 13 residues. V was shortened by 4 bases and J by 4 bases, with 11 bases between the two germline ends. The CDR3 DNA reads TGTGCCAGCAGTTGGGGACGGCGTTACGAGCAGTACGTC. Translated: CASSWGRRYEQYV.